The TCR beta chain under discussion was sequenced for a study of blood T cells in healthy people across ages. Turning to the study itself: Template switching captured about one barcoded beta molecule per two T cells.

Next came a second PCR, run for 7 to 11 cycles, which used a sample-barcoded 5' primer along with a J-beta primer mix. Each CDR3 protein gets one entry after TCRdb re-called the 5' RACE reads with MiXCR. The sample consists of 550,000 to 750,000 distinct CDR3 sequences, approximately 21% of them appearing once. Sequencing input: blood. The source of this sequence is a man between 65 and 79 years old in good health.

The CDR3 loop is CASSSPWDGGYEQYF. The CDR3 DNA sequence: TGTGCCAGCAGTTCCCCGTGGGACGGAGGCTACGAGCAGTACTTC. V is TRBV27 and J is TRBJ2-7; D tentatively fits TRBD1 or TRBD2 (5 bases each). The germline gives CDR1 MNHEY, CDR2 SMNVEV (reference sequence). The V gene lost 4 bases and the J gene lost 3 bases, with 16 bases spanning the gap. This CDR3 is built from 15 residues.